A single sample gave rise to the 26 T cell receptor beta chains below, sequenced in a study of OX40 agonist ivuxolimab in advanced cancers. Sequenced by immunoSEQ multiplex PCR; TCRdb stores in-frame clones only, minus some. The table lists 60,000 to 80,000 clones, 75% to 85% of them singletons. The sequences come from CD4+ or CD8+ T cells sorted from blood, collected in a trial of the OX40 agonist ivuxolimab. The source is an adult with an advanced solid tumor such as melanoma, head and neck, liver or kidney cancer.

This clone was detected only a few times. The chain carries TRBV30 and TRBJ1-1; D is possibly TRBD1 (6 bases). The ends were cut back, 1 base at V and 6 bases at J, with 9 bases in the middle. The CDR3 is 12 amino acids. Germline assignment: CDR1 GTSNPN and CDR2 SVGIG (reference sequence). Here the CDR3 DNA reads TGTGCCTGGAGTGCTGGGGGCCCTGAAGCTTTCTTT. It is translated as CAWSAGGPEAFF.

In DNA form, the CDR3 reads TGTGCCAGCAGTTACAAACAATTTTCCGAGCAGTACTTC. Translating gives CASSYKQFSEQYF. This chain connects TRBV6-5 to TRBJ2-7; D ambiguous. The length of the CDR3 is 13 residues. CDR1 and CDR2 (germline): MNHEY, SVGAGI. Trimming cost V 2 bases and J 6 bases, with 11 bases left between them.

The genes are TRBV2 and TRBJ1-4, with D maybe TRBD1 (6 bases). With 6 bases removed from V and 2 bases from J, the gap between germline ends came to 16 bases. The V gene's germline CDR1 is SNHLY and CDR2 FYNNEI. The CDR3 has 16 amino acids. The CDR3 here is CASRIGQSGTNEKLFF. In DNA, the CDR3 is TGTGCCAGCAGGATAGGACAGTCGGGGACTAATGAAAAACTGTTTTTT. The variable domain in full, with the rest retrieved from reference TRBV2 and TRBJ1-4, is EPEVTQTPSHQVTQMGQEVILRCVPISNHLYFYWYRQILGQKVEFLVSFYNNEISEKSEIFDDQFSVERPDGSNFTLKIRSTKLEDSAMYFCASRIGQSGTNEKLFFGSGTQLSVL.

This sequence joins TRBV27 and TRBJ2-1; 13 nucleotides line up with TRBD2. The CDR3 is 18 amino acids. V lost 6 bases, J lost 1 base, and 9 bases stayed unmatched. Germline V lookup: CDR1 MNHEY, CDR2 SMNVEV (reference sequence). CDR3 protein: CASRPAGLAGLSYNEQFF. The CDR3 nucleotides read TGTGCCAGCAGACCCGCGGGACTAGCGGGATTATCCTACAATGAGCAGTTCTTC.

The CDR3 coding sequence is TGTGCCACCTCCACCTCCTATGGCTACACCTTC. Amino acid sequence: CATSTSYGYTF. This chain joins TRBV7-9 and TRBJ1-2, with D uncertain. This CDR3 region has 11 residues. Trimming pared 10 bases from V and 4 bases from J, leaving 10 bases between. Germline V gene lookup returns CDR1 SEHNR and CDR2 FQNEAQ (reference sequence).

This chain connects TRBV29-1 to TRBJ2-7; unclear D gene. Germline assignment: CDR1 SQVTM and CDR2 ANQGSEA. The V and J ends lost 4 bases and 1 base respectively, with 8 bases between them. CDR3 length: 12 residues. The DNA for the CDR3 is TGCAGCGTTGGAGACGGTTCCTACGAGCAGTACTTC. It is translated as CSVGDGSYEQYF.

The chain is built from TRBV28 and TRBJ1-3, with D perhaps matching TRBD1 (5 bases). The germline V gene has CDR1 MDHEN and CDR2 SYDVKM. The CDR3 has 16 residues. Trimming removed 7 bases at V and 0 bases at J, with 16 bases between. In DNA form, the CDR3 reads TGTGCCAGCACGGGACGCCTCATCGACTCTGGAAACACCATATATTTT. Its protein product is CASTGRLIDSGNTIYF.

This clone was seen just once. The chain employs TRBV28 and TRBJ1-5; D not resolved. Trimming shortened V by 4 bases and J by 3 bases, and 19 bases separated the two germline ends. CDR3 length: 17 amino acids. Germline CDR1 is MDHEN and CDR2 is SYDVKM. CDR3 in DNA: TGTGCCAGCAGTTCCGCCCTCTGGGGATGGATCAATCAGCCCCAGCATTTT. Protein product: CASSSALWGWINQPQHF.

V is TRBV4-1 and J is TRBJ1-3; weak D call: TRBD1 (6 bases). V was cut by 5 bases and J by 0 bases, with 23 bases left in between. The length of the CDR3 is 19 residues. Germline V lookup: CDR1 MGHRA, CDR2 YSYEKL. CDR3 region: CASSFTGSVTRSSGNTIYF. CDR3 in DNA: TGCGCCAGCAGCTTTACAGGGTCCGTGACCCGGAGCTCTGGAAACACCATATATTTT.

The chain recombines TRBV19 with TRBJ2-7; no firm D call. CDR3 length equals 14 residues. Germline values: CDR1 LNHDA, CDR2 SQIVND (reference sequence). V lost 3 bases and J lost 1, with 10 bases in between. CDR3 protein: CASSIGSYSYEQYF. The DNA of the CDR3 is TGTGCCAGTAGTATTGGCTCGTATTCCTACGAGCAGTACTTC.

V is TRBV23-1 and J is TRBJ2-1; 10 positions agree with TRBD2. TRBV23-1 counts as an open reading frame of uncertain function. With 8 bases clipped from V and 6 bases from J, the junction kept 7 bases outside the gene matches. CDR3 length: 14 amino acids. The CDR3 coding sequence is TGCGCCAGCCCTCTAGCGGGAGTGGCCAATGAGCAGTTCTTC. Translation: CASPLAGVANEQFF.

This chain links TRBV7-2 with TRBJ2-3; 9 bases match TRBD2. The CDR3 loop spans 16 amino acids. Trimming removed 1 base from V and 7 bases from J; junction bases left unmatched: 9. Germline V gene data show CDR1 as SGHTA and CDR2 as FQGNSA. In nucleotides, the CDR3 is TGTGCCAGCAGCTTAGGTATTAGCGGGAGTGGTTATACGCAGTATTTT. Amino acid sequence: CASSLGISGSGYTQYF. The complete variable domain, with remaining parts taken from reference TRBV7-2 and TRBJ2-3, reads GAGVSQSPSNKVTEKGKDVELRCDPISGHTALYWYRQSLGQGLEFLIYFQGNSAPDKSGLPSDRFSAERTGGSVSTLTIQRTQQEDSAVYLCASSLGISGSGYTQYFGPGTRLTVL.

The rearrangement links TRBV2 to TRBJ1-1; 7 nucleotides line up with TRBD1. After removal of 5 bases from V and 3 bases from J, the junction contained 6 bases not matched to a gene. The CDR3 consists of 14 residues. The germline V gene has CDR1 SNHLY and CDR2 FYNNEI. The CDR3, as DNA: TGTGCCAGCAGTATACTCCAGGGGGACACTGAAGCTTTCTTT. Translating gives CASSILQGDTEAFF.

Only one count was recorded for this clone. The chain employs TRBV6-5 and TRBJ1-2, with TRBD1 matching over 7 bases. Trimming at V came to 0 bases and at J to 8 bases, leaving 3 bases not matched to a gene. The CDR3 length is 13 residues. The germline V gene has CDR1 MNHEY and CDR2 SVGAGI. CDR3 DNA: TGTGCCAGCAGTTACTCTGCAGGGGGAGGCTACACCTTC. Its protein is CASSYSAGGGYTF.

This clone was counted once. The chain is built from TRBV2 and TRBJ2-5, with TRBD2 matching over 8 bases. After removal of 6 bases from V and 4 bases from J, the junction contained 7 bases not matched to a gene. The germline gives CDR1 SNHLY, CDR2 FYNNEI. The CDR3 extends over 14 amino acids. Here the CDR3 DNA reads TGTGCCAGCAGGTCCGCGGGAGGTATAGAGACCCAGTACTTC. As protein: CASRSAGGIETQYF. The full variable domain, its missing parts supplied by reference TRBV2 and TRBJ2-5, is EPEVTQTPSHQVTQMGQEVILRCVPISNHLYFYWYRQILGQKVEFLVSFYNNEISEKSEIFDDQFSVERPDGSNFTLKIRSTKLEDSAMYFCASRSAGGIETQYFGPGTRLLVL.

The chain recombines TRBV7-6 with TRBJ1-5; TRBD1 is a possible D gene (5 bases). V lost 5 bases, J lost 2 bases, and 10 bases lay in between. Germline V CDR1 and CDR2: SGHVS, FNYEAQ. The CDR3 totals 14 residues. The CDR3: CASSPGYGNQPQHF. DNA of the CDR3: TGTGCCAGCAGCCCAGGGTACGGCAATCAGCCCCAGCATTTT. Combining the CDR3 with reference TRBV7-6 and TRBJ1-5 gives the whole variable domain GAGVSQSPRYKVTKRGQDVALRCDPISGHVSLYWYRQALGQGPEFLTYFNYEAQQDKSGLPNDRFSAERPEGSISTLTIQRTEQRDSAMYRCASSPGYGNQPQHFGDGTRLSIL.

This clone was observed a single time. The J gene is TRBJ2-1, the V gene TRBV9, with TRBD2 as a possible D gene (5 bases). With 0 bases removed from V and 0 bases from J, the gap between germline ends came to 13 bases. The CDR3 contains 17 residues. The germline V gene has CDR1 SGDLS and CDR2 YYNGEE. The CDR3 reads CASSVEGERFSYNEQFF. The CDR3 coding sequence is TGTGCCAGCAGCGTAGAGGGAGAGCGGTTCTCCTACAATGAGCAGTTCTTC.

The gene calls are TRBV15 and TRBJ1-2, with D unclear. This CDR3 comprises 12 residues. CDR1 is LNHNV, CDR2 YYDKDF, per germline (reference sequence). Trimming left V 3 bases short and J 7 bases short, with 9 bases between. The CDR3 spells CATSSELGGYTF. CDR3 DNA: TGTGCCACCAGCAGCGAATTGGGTGGCTACACCTTC.

To note about this clone: The same CDR3 is also encoded by other DNA sequences in this sample. The chain couples TRBV6-5 to TRBJ1-1; D unclear. CDR3 length: 13 residues. Trimming removed 2 bases at V and 0 bases at J, with 4 bases between. CDR1 and CDR2 (germline): MNHEY, SVGAGI. CDR3 protein: CASSYLMNTEAFF. Written as DNA, the CDR3 is TGTGCCAGCAGTTACCTAATGAACACTGAAGCTTTCTTT.

The rearrangement links TRBV7-3 to TRBJ2-1, with TRBD2 identical over 11 bases. The germline V gene encodes CDR1 SGHTA and CDR2 FQGTGA. The CDR3 contains 15 residues. V shed 5 bases, J shed 9 bases, and the junction held 9 bases outside the gene matches. CDR3 DNA: TGTGCCAGCAGCAGAACTAGCGGGAGTTCTTTTGAGCAGTTCTTC. Translating gives CASSRTSGSSFEQFF.

This clone was recorded only once. The gene calls are TRBV19 and TRBJ2-3; D is possibly TRBD1 (7 bases). CDR1 is LNHDA, CDR2 SQIVND, per germline (reference sequence). This CDR3 comprises 12 residues. The germline V and J ends were trimmed by 6 bases and 9 bases, with 13 bases remaining between them. In nucleotides, the CDR3 is TGTGCCAGTAGGGGGGGACAGTGGACGCAGTATTTT. Translation: CASRGGQWTQYF.

V gene TRBV5-1 combines with J gene TRBJ2-7; no firm D call. The CDR3 spans 13 residues. V dropped 4 bases and J dropped 5 bases, with 13 bases sitting between them. Germline V gene data show CDR1 as SGHRS and CDR2 as YFSETQ. CDR3 in amino acids: CASSVVGYNEQYF. CDR3 coding DNA: TGCGCCAGCAGCGTGGTAGGGTACAACGAGCAGTACTTC.

This sequence joins TRBV5-1 and TRBJ2-7; 12 nucleotides match TRBD1. CDR3 length: 15 residues. Germline-derived CDR1 and CDR2 are SGHRS and YFSETQ. Germline trimming cut 3 bases from V and 3 bases from J; bases unmatched to any gene: 4. In DNA, the CDR3 is TGCGCCAGCAGCTCGGGACAGGGGGCGTTCTACGAGCAGTACTTC. Amino acid sequence: CASSSGQGAFYEQYF.

This clone was recorded once. The V gene is TRBV6-1, the J gene TRBJ1-1; D perhaps matches TRBD1 (6 bases). CDR1 is MNHNS, CDR2 SASEGT, per germline. The CDR3 totals 12 residues. Trimming took off 7 bases at V and 5 bases at J, with 11 bases between the two ends. CDR3 nucleotide sequence: TGTGCCAGCATCGAGGGGGGGACTGAAGCTTTCTTT. Translation: CASIEGGTEAFF.

The rearrangement uses TRBV10-1 and TRBJ2-5; tentative D call: TRBD2 (6 bases). In germline, CDR1 is WNHNN, CDR2 SYGVQD (reference sequence). V was cut by 4 bases and J by 4 bases, with 19 bases left in between. CDR3 length equals 16 residues. The DNA for the CDR3 is TGCGCCAGCAGTGCAGGGTGGCGGAGGGCCGGAGAGACCCAGTACTTC. Translation gives CASSAGWRRAGETQYF.

J is TRBJ2-1 and V is TRBV7-7; either TRBD1 or TRBD2 may fit D (5 bases each). The CDR3 loop spans 15 amino acids. CDR1 is SSHAT, CDR2 FNYEAQ, per germline (reference sequence). The V end was cut by 5 bases, the J end by 5 bases, with 16 bases between. In DNA form, the CDR3 reads TGTGCCAGCAGCGGTTCCGGGACGACCGACAATGAGCAGTTCTTC. Translated: CASSGSGTTDNEQFF.